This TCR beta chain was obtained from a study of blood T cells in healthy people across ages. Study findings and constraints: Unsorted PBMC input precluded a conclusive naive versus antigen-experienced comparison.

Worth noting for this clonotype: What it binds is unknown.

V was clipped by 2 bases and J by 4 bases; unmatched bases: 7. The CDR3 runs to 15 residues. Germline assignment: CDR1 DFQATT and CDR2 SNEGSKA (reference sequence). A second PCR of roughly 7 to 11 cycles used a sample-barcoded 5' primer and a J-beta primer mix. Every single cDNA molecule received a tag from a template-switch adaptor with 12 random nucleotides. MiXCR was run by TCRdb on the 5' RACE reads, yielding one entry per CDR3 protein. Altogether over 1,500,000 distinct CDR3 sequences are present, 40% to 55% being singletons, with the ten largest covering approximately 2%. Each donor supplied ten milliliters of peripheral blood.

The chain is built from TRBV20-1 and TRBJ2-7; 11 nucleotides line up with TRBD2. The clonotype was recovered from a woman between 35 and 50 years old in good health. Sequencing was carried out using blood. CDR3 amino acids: CSARRLAGGNYEQYF. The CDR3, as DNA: TGCAGTGCTAGAAGGCTAGCGGGGGGAAATTACGAGCAGTACTTC.